The 31 T cell receptor beta chains below all came from one sample that was sequenced in a study of cytomegalovirus exposure and HLA in healthy donors. This PCR relied on a set of 60 Vbeta primers and 13 Jbeta primers. Repertoires were generated with immunoSEQ multiplex PCR, while TCRdb's copy carries only in-frame clones and drops some. This table holds 180,000 or so clones. Specimen: PBMCs. These receptors came from a boy younger than 18 in good health and CMV-seronegative.

The V call is TRBV15, the J call TRBJ1-5, with a weak D call TRBD1 (5 bases). Trimming shortened V by 1 base and J by 7 bases, and 8 bases separated the two germline ends. Looked up from germline, CDR1 is LNHNV and CDR2 is YYDKDF (reference sequence). The CDR3 loop spans 13 amino acids. CDR3 in DNA: TGTGCCACCAGCAGAGGGGGGGAGCAGCCCCAGCATTTT. Protein sequence: CATSRGGEQPQHF.

The CDR3 loop is CASSQTITYEQYF. CDR3 nucleotide sequence: TGCGCCAGCAGCCAAACTATTACCTACGAGCAGTACTTC. J is TRBJ2-7 and V is TRBV4-1; D call uncertain. The CDR3 totals 13 residues. Trimming took 2 bases from V and 2 from J, leaving 7 bases between them. Germline CDR1 MGHRA, CDR2 YSYEKL.

The chain recombines TRBV5-1 with TRBJ2-1, with a weak D call TRBD1 (5 bases). V dropped 4 bases and J dropped 3 bases, with 14 bases sitting between them. This CDR3 region has 15 residues. Looked up from germline, CDR1 is SGHRS and CDR2 is YFSETQ. CDR3 in amino acids: CASSPAGPGYNEQFF. The CDR3 DNA reads TGCGCCAGCAGCCCGGCAGGGCCCGGCTACAATGAGCAGTTCTTC.

The chain carries TRBV5-4 and TRBJ1-1; 7 positions match TRBD1. The germline CDR1 and CDR2 sequences are SGHNT and YYREEE (reference sequence). The CDR3 sequence is 15 residues long. Trimming at V came to 4 bases and at J to 1 base, leaving 7 bases not matched to a gene. The CDR3 DNA reads TGTGCCAGCAGCCCTCGGGACAGCCGGAACACTGAAGCTTTCTTT. It translates to CASSPRDSRNTEAFF. Full variable domain (missing parts from reference TRBV5-4 and TRBJ1-1): ETGVTQSPTHLIKTRGQQVTLRCSSQSGHNTVSWYQQALGQGPQFIFQYYREEENGRGNFPPRFSGLQFPNYSSELNVNALELDDSALYLCASSPRDSRNTEAFFGQGTRLTVV.

The chain recombines TRBV10-3 with TRBJ1-5; TRBD1 matches at 7 bases. The length of the CDR3 is 13 residues. Germline lookup yields CDR1 ENHRY and CDR2 SYGVKD. V was pared by 9 bases and J by 4 bases, with 6 bases of the junction left unmatched. CDR3 amino acids: CAMRQGVNQPQHF. The CDR3 DNA is TGTGCCATGCGGCAGGGGGTTAATCAGCCCCAGCATTTT.

The J gene is TRBJ2-3, the V gene TRBV5-1, with TRBD1 as a possible D gene (6 bases). The V gene's germline CDR1 is SGHRS and CDR2 YFSETQ. V lost 5 bases to trimming and J lost 4 bases, with 17 bases between them. The CDR3 runs to 15 residues. The CDR3 region has the DNA TGCGCCAGCAGGCCCGGGACACCTAGGGCAGATACGCAGTATTTT. As protein: CASRPGTPRADTQYF.

The chain carries TRBV4-3 and TRBJ2-7; TRBD2 aligns across 12 bases. CDR1 and CDR2 (germline): LGHNA, YSLEER. V lost 3 bases to trimming and J lost 4 bases; unmatched junction nucleotides: 7. This CDR3 spans 16 amino acids. CDR3 in amino acids: CASSHSRTSGVYEQYF. DNA of the CDR3: TGCGCCAGCAGCCACTCCCGGACTAGCGGGGTATACGAGCAGTACTTC.

The J gene is TRBJ2-3, the V gene TRBV7-2; 9 bases line up with TRBD2. This CDR3 region has 15 residues. The germline CDR1 and CDR2 sequences are SGHTA and FQGNSA. V shed 5 bases and J 11 bases; nucleotides not matched to a gene: 14. CDR3 sequence reads: CASSPPSGGTIRQYF. The CDR3, as DNA: TGTGCCAGCAGCCCTCCCAGCGGGGGGACGATTAGGCAGTATTTT.

The rearrangement uses TRBV10-2 and TRBJ2-2, with 8 bases that match TRBD1. Germline CDR1 reads WSHSY; CDR2 reads SAAADI. CDR3 length equals 15 residues. The V and J ends lost 6 bases and 4 bases, in that order; junction bases with no gene match: 7. The CDR3 nucleotides are TGCGCCAGCAGCGGACAGGGAGGAGGCACCGGGGAGCTGTTTTTT. It encodes CASSGQGGGTGELFF.

V usage is TRBV6-5 and J usage is TRBJ1-1; D gene ambiguous. The CDR3 is made up of 14 amino acids. In germline, CDR1 is MNHEY, CDR2 SVGAGI. Trimming cost V 5 bases and J 5 bases, with 15 bases left between them. CDR3 loop: CASSVPDIGTEAFF. The DNA of the CDR3 is TGTGCCAGCAGTGTCCCCGACATTGGGACTGAAGCTTTCTTT.

The chain joins TRBV5-7 to TRBJ2-1; 10 bases fit TRBD1. TRBV5-7 is known as an ORF, though its function is uncertain. V dropped 1 base and J dropped 10; count of bases not matched to a gene: 14. The CDR3 length is 17 residues. Here the CDR3 reads CASSLRDRGSDQGEQFF. CDR3 in DNA: TGTGCCAGCAGCTTGCGGGACAGGGGTTCCGATCAAGGGGAGCAGTTCTTC.

Turning to this clone: Other nucleotide sequences from this sample produce the same CDR3. The genes are TRBV30 and TRBJ2-1, with a possible D match to TRBD2 (6 bases). Looked up from germline, CDR1 is GTSNPN and CDR2 is SVGIG (reference sequence). The V and J ends lost 0 bases and 9 bases respectively, with 6 bases between them. CDR3 size: 11 residues. CDR3 amino acids: CAWSVGGEQFF. CDR3 DNA sequence: TGTGCCTGGAGTGTCGGGGGTGAGCAGTTCTTC.

The rearrangement joins TRBV5-4 to TRBJ1-3, with D possibly matching TRBD1 (6 bases). The ends were cut back, 4 bases at V and 3 bases at J, with 11 bases in the middle. The germline CDR1 and CDR2 sequences are SGHNT and YYREEE (reference sequence). CDR3 length: 14 amino acids. The CDR3 region is CASSPGDIGNTIYF. Here the CDR3 DNA reads TGTGCCAGCAGCCCTGGGGACATTGGAAACACCATATATTTT.

The chain is built from TRBV5-1 and TRBJ2-7; D remains ambiguous. Germline V lookup: CDR1 SGHRS, CDR2 YFSETQ. The CDR3 contains 13 residues. The V end lost 4 bases, the J end lost 9 bases, and 17 bases lay between the germline ends. The CDR3 loop reads CASSPAVDSGQYF. The CDR3 DNA sequence: TGCGCCAGCAGCCCGGCGGTAGATTCTGGGCAGTACTTC.

The CDR3 DNA reads TGCGCCAGCAGCCAGACAGCGATACCTGGTTCACCCCTCCACTTT. Its protein product is CASSQTAIPGSPLHF. The J gene is TRBJ1-6, the V gene TRBV4-1, with D perhaps matching TRBD1 (5 bases). V lost 3 bases and J lost 9, with 15 bases in between. CDR1 and CDR2 (germline): MGHRA, YSYEKL. CDR3 size: 15 residues.

CDR3 sequence: CAWSLMGGTNEKLFF. In DNA, the CDR3 is TGTGCCTGGAGTCTCATGGGGGGGACTAATGAAAAACTGTTTTTT. The chain recombines TRBV30 with TRBJ1-4; tentative D call: TRBD1 (5 bases). The germline V gene has CDR1 GTSNPN and CDR2 SVGIG (reference sequence). The CDR3 consists of 15 residues. Trimming took 2 bases from V and 2 from J, leaving 12 bases between them. Using reference TRBV30 and TRBJ1-4 for the parts outside the CDR3, the full variable domain is SQTIHQWPATLVQPVGSPLSLECTVEGTSNPNLYWYRQAAGRGLQLLFYSVGIGQISSEVPQNLSASRPQDRQFILSSKKLLLSDSGFYLCAWSLMGGTNEKLFFGSGTQLSVL.

The chain employs TRBV15 and TRBJ1-2, with TRBD1 matching 7 bases. CDR1 and CDR2 from the germline V gene are LNHNV and YYDKDF (reference sequence). The V segment lost 6 bases and the J segment 6 bases; nucleotides outside the gene matches: 13. The CDR3 totals 15 residues. In DNA, the CDR3 is TGTGCCACCAGGGTAATTGGAGGGGGCGGGAATGGCTACACCTTC. Residues: CATRVIGGGGNGYTF.

The genes are TRBV18 and TRBJ1-6; possibly TRBD1 for D (6 bases). Between the trimmed V and J ends, which lost 3 bases and 0 bases, there was a span of 15 bases. The germline V gene has CDR1 KGHSH and CDR2 LQKENI. The CDR3 extends over 18 amino acids. As DNA, the CDR3 is TGTGCCAGCTCACCGGAACTGACAGGCAGCTCCTATAATTCACCCCTCCACTTT. Encoded protein: CASSPELTGSSYNSPLHF.

The chain combines TRBV27 with TRBJ2-1, with TRBD1 matching over 8 bases. The CDR3 length is 14 residues. Per germline, CDR1 MNHEY and CDR2 SMNVEV (reference sequence). J was trimmed by 9 bases and V by 8 bases; bases with no gene match: 12. This CDR3 reads CASGTGGRGFEQFF. CDR3 bases: TGTGCCAGCGGTACAGGGGGACGGGGATTTGAGCAGTTCTTC.

The J gene is TRBJ1-1, the V gene TRBV5-1; TRBD1 aligns across 9 bases. Germline V gene data show CDR1 as SGHRS and CDR2 as YFSETQ. After removal of 4 bases from V and 7 bases from J, the junction contained 8 bases not matched to a gene. The CDR3 runs 14 residues. The CDR3 region is CASSLTGGASEAFF. CDR3 nucleotide sequence: TGCGCCAGCAGCCTTACAGGGGGCGCAAGTGAAGCTTTCTTT.

The genes are TRBV29-1 and TRBJ2-7, with D hard to call. V shed 4 bases and J shed 0 bases, with 10 bases lying between them. CDR1 is SQVTM, CDR2 ANQGSEA, per germline. This CDR3 has 13 residues. CDR3 loop: CSVADGVSYEQYF. In DNA, the CDR3 is TGCAGCGTTGCCGACGGAGTCTCCTACGAGCAGTACTTC.

The V gene is TRBV6-5, the J gene TRBJ1-1, with a possible D match to TRBD1 (5 bases). Germline V CDR1 and CDR2: MNHEY, SVGAGI. The CDR3 covers 13 residues. Trimming removed 7 bases from V and 10 bases from J, with 19 bases in between. The CDR3 DNA follows: TGTGCCAGCACAGACCAGGGTTTTGGATCAGCTTTCTTT. The encoded protein is CASTDQGFGSAFF.

This sequence joins TRBV5-6 and TRBJ1-4, with 10 bases identical to TRBD1. The CDR3 has 18 amino acids. The germline V gene has CDR1 SGHDT and CDR2 YYEEEE. Trimming cost V 4 bases and J 6 bases; bases outside gene matches: 15. CDR3 sequence (DNA): TGTGCCAGCAGCGTGATCCTATCCACCGGGACAGGGGATGAAAAACTGTTTTTT. The encoded protein is CASSVILSTGTGDEKLFF.

This chain links TRBV28 with TRBJ2-7; 8 bases are a match to TRBD1. There are 15 residues in the CDR3. Germline-derived CDR1 and CDR2 are MDHEN and SYDVKM. V lost 4 bases to trimming and J lost 0 bases; unmatched junction nucleotides: 5. The CDR3 coding sequence is TGTGCCAGCAGTTGGCGACAGGGGTCCTCCTACGAGCAGTACTTC. As protein: CASSWRQGSSYEQYF.

The rearrangement uses TRBV4-1 and TRBJ1-6; TRBD1 is a possible D gene (5 bases). This CDR3 contains 15 residues. V shed 4 bases and J shed 14 bases, with 21 bases lying between them. From germline, CDR1 is MGHRA and CDR2 YSYEKL. CDR3 in amino acids: CASSPLYASGVTLHF. The CDR3 coding sequence is TGCGCCAGCAGCCCCCTTTATGCCTCGGGGGTGACCCTCCACTTT.

V usage is TRBV5-1 and J usage is TRBJ1-1, with D perhaps TRBD1 (5 bases). CDR1 and CDR2 (germline): SGHRS, YFSETQ. The germline V and J ends were trimmed by 0 bases and 6 bases, with 9 bases remaining between them. The length of the CDR3 is 13 residues. The DNA for the CDR3 is TGCGCCAGCAGCTTGGCCGGGGGGGCTGAAGCTTTCTTT. Amino acid sequence: CASSLAGGAEAFF.

The chain's CDR3 is CASSLEWGQGASPSGYTF. CDR3 DNA sequence: TGTGCCAGCAGCTTGGAGTGGGGACAGGGGGCCTCTCCGTCCGGCTACACCTTC. The chain uses TRBV5-8 and TRBJ1-2, with 12 bases that match TRBD1. This CDR3 has 18 amino acids. Trimming at V came to 0 bases and at J to 8 bases, leaving 14 bases not matched to a gene. CDR1 and CDR2 (germline): SGHTS, YDEGEE.

The chain combines TRBV6-6 with TRBJ1-2, with TRBD1 matching over 10 bases. The trim removed 7 bases at V and 6 bases at J, leaving 5 bases unmatched. The CDR3 length is 13 residues. CDR1 is MNHNY, CDR2 SVGAGI, per germline (reference sequence). The DNA of the CDR3 is TGTGCCAGCAACTCAGGGACAGGGGATGGCTACACCTTC. This encodes CASNSGTGDGYTF.

This chain connects TRBV11-3 to TRBJ1-1, with D maybe TRBD1 (5 bases). With 2 bases removed from V and 4 bases from J, the gap between germline ends came to 8 bases. The CDR3 sequence is 13 residues long. Germline V gives CDR1 SGHNT, CDR2 YENEEA. The CDR3 loop reads CASSLTGGTEAFF. The CDR3, as DNA: TGTGCCAGCAGCTTAACGGGGGGCACTGAAGCTTTCTTT.

The V call is TRBV7-9, the J call TRBJ2-1; 7 positions agree with TRBD1. V lost 6 bases and J lost 6; bases outside the gene matches: 14. This CDR3 is built from 16 residues. CDR1 is SEHNR, CDR2 FQNEAQ, per germline (reference sequence). For the CDR3, the DNA is TGTGCCAGCAGTTTGTTAACGACAGGGAGTAGCAATGAGCAGTTCTTC. Translating it yields CASSLLTTGSSNEQFF.

The chain uses TRBV7-9 and TRBJ1-1; the D is unclear. V lost 1 base and J lost 1, with 19 bases in between. The CDR3 contains 18 residues. In germline, CDR1 is SEHNR, CDR2 FQNEAQ (reference sequence). In nucleotides, the CDR3 is TGTGCCAGCAGCTTAGGCGATTCTTTGTACGGGAAGAACACTGAAGCTTTCTTT. The encoded protein is CASSLGDSLYGKNTEAFF.